These T cell receptor beta chains were read from a single sample in a study of blood T cell repertoires in COVID-19. Sequencing was performed with immunoSEQ multiplex PCR; in TCRdb, only in-frame clones are kept and a portion is missing. The data show fewer than 85,000 clones, with 80% to 95% seen just once and about 1% held by the top ten. Sequenced: peripheral blood. The source of these receptors is a woman aged 45-60 years in a cohort sampled during active COVID-19. The CDR3 runs from the conserved cysteine through the conserved F or W. The D gene is left open where the match is weak. Size is omitted from some rows. Given values are once, few, many or a class for expanded clones.

v_call	d_call	j_call	clone_size	cdr3_nt	cdr3_aa
TRBV4-1	TRBD1	TRBJ2-4	once	TGCGCCAGCAGCCAAGTCGGCAGGGGGAAAAACATTCAGTACTTC	CASSQVGRGKNIQYF
TRBV21-1	-	TRBJ2-3	-	TGTGCCCATACCCAAGAGGCAGATACGCAGTATTTT	CAHTQEADTQYF
TRBV27	TRBD2	TRBJ2-3	-	TGTGCCAGCAGTCTCGGACTAGCGGGTTTATCAGATACGCAGTATTTT	CASSLGLAGLSDTQYF
TRBV15	TRBD2	TRBJ2-5	-	TGTGCCACCAGCACCCCCCTAAGCGGGGGTGAGACCCAGTACTTC	CATSTPLSGGETQYF
TRBV11-2	-	TRBJ2-2	-	TGTGCCAGCAGCTTACAAACAGCCTACACCGGGGAGCTGTTTTTT	CASSLQTAYTGELFF
TRBV27	-	TRBJ1-1	-	TGTGCCAGCAGTTTATCGACACAGGGGAACACTGAAGCTTTCTTT	CASSLSTQGNTEAFF
TRBV2	-	TRBJ2-4	-	TGTGCCAGCAGTGAGGAGGGGATTAGGAGCCTTCAGTACTTC	CASSEEGIRSLQYF
TRBV30	-	TRBJ1-2	-	TGTGCCTGGATCCCGAGAGAATCGGGATATGGCTACACCTTC	CAWIPRESGYGYTF
TRBV5-3	TRBD2	TRBJ2-7	-	TGTGCCAGAAGCTGCCCGGGACTAGCGGGAGGGGGACGCTACGAGCAGTACTTC	CARSCPGLAGGGRYEQYF
TRBV6-5	TRBD1	TRBJ2-5	-	TGTGCCAGCAGGACAGGGATTGAGGAGACCCAGTACTTC	CASRTGIEETQYF
TRBV20-1	-	TRBJ1-1	-	TGCAGTGCTAGTGCAGATGACACTGAAGCTTTCTTT	CSASADDTEAFF
TRBV19	-	TRBJ1-5	-	TGTGCCAGTAAGCCGGGCAATCAGCCCCAGCATTTT	CASKPGNQPQHF
TRBV5-6	-	TRBJ1-1	-	TGTGCCAGCAGCGGGGAGACAGGGAACACTGAAGCTTTCTTT	CASSGETGNTEAFF
TRBV27	TRBD1	TRBJ2-2	-	TGTGCCAGCAGTTTTGGGACAGACACCGGGGAGCTGTTTTTT	CASSFGTDTGELFF
TRBV28	-	TRBJ2-7	-	TGTGCCAGCAGTTCATTGGGGGGGCAGAGCTCCTACGAGCAGTACTTC	CASSSLGGQSSYEQYF
TRBV1	-	TRBJ2-1	-	TGCACCAGCAACGGGGGGGACAATGAGCAGTTCTTC	CTSNGGDNEQFF
TRBV7-9	-	TRBJ2-2	many	TGTGCCAGCAGCCCTAAAATAAGGACTCAGAAGCGGCCCGGGGAGCTGTTTTTT	CASSPKIRTQKRPGELFF
TRBV3-1/TRBV3-2	TRBD2	TRBJ2-1	-	TGTGCCAGCAGCCAAGACGCTAGCGGGAGTAGTGAGCAGTTCTTC	CASSQDASGSSEQFF
TRBV7-9	-	TRBJ1-4	once	TGTGCCAGCAGCATGAGGGCGAACCTGCCTAATGAAAAACTGTTTTTT	CASSMRANLPNEKLFF
TRBV12-5	TRBD2	TRBJ2-7	-	TGTGCTAGTGCCCCCGGGCGGGGGGGGACCTACGAGCAGTACTTC	CASAPGRGGTYEQYF
TRBV6-5	TRBD1	TRBJ2-7	-	TGTGCCAGCATTCTGACAGGGATTCACGAGCAGTACTTC	CASILTGIHEQYF
TRBV27	TRBD2	TRBJ2-7	-	TGTGCCAGCAAGGCGGGAGGGCCAGACGAGCAGTACTTC	CASKAGGPDEQYF
TRBV27	-	TRBJ2-5	-	TGTGCCAGCAGTCCACTGGAGGGCCTTGAGACCCAGTACTTC	CASSPLEGLETQYF
TRBV5-5	-	TRBJ2-7	-	TGTGCCAGCAGCTTGCCAGGGGCGGGCTACGAGCAGTACTTC	CASSLPGAGYEQYF
TRBV5-8	TRBD1	TRBJ2-7	-	TGTGCCAGCAGCTTGGGGACAGGGGTTAACGAGCAGTACTTC	CASSLGTGVNEQYF